Shown below are 32 T cell receptor beta chains from a single sample sequenced in a study of identical twins. TCRdb redid the calling of the 5' RACE reads with MiXCR, one entry per CDR3 protein. In the table there are fewer than 350,000 distinct CDR3 sequences, approximately 8% of which are singletons. The same data also went into a second study, on yellow fever vaccine responses in identical twins.

The sequenced material came from memory (CD45RO+) T cells sorted from blood. The source of these receptors is a woman aged 18-29 years in good health.

The chain is built from TRBV11-2 and TRBJ2-2; weak D call: TRBD1 (6 bases). Per germline, CDR1 SGHAT and CDR2 FQNNGV. Trimming took 2 bases from V and 4 from J, leaving 14 bases between them. The CDR3 spans 16 residues. CDR3 protein: CASSLTGPRGTGELFF. The CDR3 DNA reads as TGTGCCAGCAGCTTAACAGGGCCGAGAGGCACCGGGGAGCTGTTTTTT.

This clonotype turned up a few times. V is TRBV6-2 or TRBV6-3 and J is TRBJ2-1; D possibly uses TRBD1 or TRBD2 (5 bases each). Per germline, CDR1 MNHEY and CDR2 SVGEGT. Trimming took off 2 bases at V and 8 bases at J, with 13 bases between the two ends. The CDR3 consists of 14 residues. In nucleotides, the CDR3 is TGTGCCAGCAGTTACGTTAGGGGAGTCGATGAGCAGTTCTTC. It yields the protein CASSYVRGVDEQFF.

At least ten counts were recorded for this clonotype. The V call is TRBV20-1, the J call TRBJ2-5; 7 bases align to TRBD2. CDR1 and CDR2 (germline): DFQATT, SNEGSKA (reference sequence). The CDR3 spans 11 residues. V was pared by 6 bases and J by 7 bases, with 5 bases of the junction left unmatched. The CDR3 DNA reads as TGCAGTGCCTACCGCGGGGGGACCCAGTACTTC. It translates to CSAYRGGTQYF.

This clonotype was observed many times. The rearrangement joins TRBV5-1 to TRBJ1-2; D is undetermined. Germline V gives CDR1 SGHRS, CDR2 YFSETQ. This CDR3 is built from 14 residues. V was trimmed by 4 bases and J by 1 base, leaving 11 bases between them. The CDR3 protein is CASSDWTVNYGYTF. The CDR3, as DNA: TGCGCCAGCAGCGACTGGACGGTTAACTATGGCTACACCTTC.

This chain links TRBV6-1 with TRBJ1-1; D is ambiguous. This CDR3 is built from 12 residues. Trimming took off 1 base at V and 11 bases at J, with 11 bases between the two ends. CDR1 is MNHNS, CDR2 SASEGT, per germline. DNA of the CDR3: TGTGCCAGCAGTGAAGGGGGATTCAGCGCTTTCTTT. Amino acid sequence: CASSEGGFSAFF.

V and J are TRBV13 and TRBJ2-1; D is ambiguous. V was cut by 5 bases and J by 9 bases, with 11 bases left in between. The V gene's germline CDR1 is PRHDT and CDR2 FYEKMQ (reference sequence). This CDR3 has 12 amino acids. CDR3 sequence reads: CASSPRPGEQFF. The CDR3, as DNA: TGTGCCAGCAGCCCCCGGCCGGGTGAGCAGTTCTTC.

This clonotype was detected many times. In DNA, the CDR3 is TGTGCCAGCAGCTCGGGACGGCGTGTGGGTGAGCAGTTCTTC. Translating it yields CASSSGRRVGEQFF. The chain is built from TRBV7-9 and TRBJ2-1; D may correspond to TRBD1 or TRBD2 (5 bases each). This CDR3 region has 14 residues. Trimming left V 4 bases short and J 9 bases short, with 16 bases between. Germline V lookup: CDR1 SEHNR, CDR2 FQNEAQ (reference sequence).

The sample holds many counts of this clonotype. The J gene is TRBJ1-4, the V gene TRBV10-3; D call uncertain. Trimming pared 4 bases from V and 6 bases from J, leaving 6 bases between. This CDR3 is 12 amino acids long. CDR1 is ENHRY, CDR2 SYGVKD, per germline. This chain's CDR3 is CAISVGDEKLFF. The CDR3 DNA reads TGTGCCATCAGTGTAGGTGATGAAAAACTGTTTTTT.

This clonotype was recorded at least ten times. The genes are TRBV12-3 or TRBV12-4 and TRBJ2-3, with D unclear. This CDR3 comprises 14 residues. The V and J ends lost 2 bases and 2 bases respectively, with 8 bases between them. CDR3 amino acids: CASSLYKVTDTQYF. CDR3 DNA: TGTGCCAGCAGTTTATATAAGGTCACAGATACGCAGTATTTT.

The chain joins TRBV2 to TRBJ1-1, with 9 bases lining up with TRBD1. CDR3 length equals 14 residues. Germline CDR1 is SNHLY and CDR2 is FYNNEI. The junction had 4 bases not matched to a gene; V was cut back by 8 bases and J by 0 bases. CDR3 sequence reads: CASGQGILNTEAFF. Written as DNA, the CDR3 is TGTGCCAGCGGACAGGGGATCCTGAACACTGAAGCTTTCTTT.

This clonotype occurred a few times. The CDR3 sequence: CASSEASSYEQYF. Written as DNA, the CDR3 is TGTGCCAGCAGTGAGGCCAGCTCCTACGAGCAGTACTTC. V is TRBV6-2 or TRBV6-3 and J is TRBJ2-7; D uncertain. In germline, CDR1 is MNHEY, CDR2 SVGEGT. Trimming took off 5 bases at V and 0 bases at J, with 8 bases between the two ends. The CDR3 is 13 amino acids.

V usage is TRBV11-2 and J usage is TRBJ1-2; 9 bases fit TRBD1. J gave up 2 bases and V 5 bases, and 12 bases lay outside the gene matches. The CDR3 totals 17 residues. Germline values: CDR1 SGHAT, CDR2 FQNNGV. The CDR3 here is CASSHGPRGQGNYGYTF. The CDR3 DNA reads as TGTGCCAGCAGCCACGGGCCTAGAGGACAGGGGAACTATGGCTACACCTTC. Using reference TRBV11-2 and TRBJ1-2 for the parts outside the CDR3, the full variable domain is EAGVAQSPRYKIIEKRQSVAFWCNPISGHATLYWYQQILGQGPKLLIQFQNNGVVDDSQLPKDRFSAERLKGVDSTLKIQPAKLEDSAVYLCASSHGPRGQGNYGYTFGSGTRLTVV.

The chain has TRBV5-1 and TRBJ2-1; 8 positions agree with TRBD2. Germline assignment: CDR1 SGHRS and CDR2 YFSETQ. Unmatched junction bases numbered 14, after V lost 1 base and J lost 8 bases. CDR3 length: 17 amino acids. The CDR3 sequence: CASSLTNTLTSAHEQFF. In DNA form, the CDR3 reads TGCGCCAGCAGCTTGACCAACACCCTGACTAGCGCCCATGAGCAGTTCTTC.

This clonotype appeared a few times. The chain carries TRBV28 and TRBJ1-1, with D perhaps matching TRBD1 (6 bases). The CDR3 has 15 residues. Trimming cost V 2 bases and J 1 base, with 11 bases left between them. Germline values: CDR1 MDHEN, CDR2 SYDVKM. The CDR3: CASSLPRGGNTEAFF. The CDR3 region has the DNA TGTGCCAGCAGTTTACCCAGGGGCGGGAACACTGAAGCTTTCTTT.

In its sample, this clonotype was seen many times. J is TRBJ2-2 and V is TRBV3-1; the D is unclear. This CDR3 is built from 16 residues. V shed 1 base and J shed 2 bases, with 11 bases lying between them. Germline V gene data show CDR1 as LGHDT and CDR2 as YNNKEL (reference sequence). The DNA of the CDR3 is TGTGCCAGCAGCCAAGGGATTAGCTTAAACACCGGGGAGCTGTTTTTT. Translating gives CASSQGISLNTGELFF.

At least ten counts were recorded for this clonotype. The genes are TRBV6-1 and TRBJ1-2; D is ambiguous. The CDR3 spans 16 residues. The V gene lost 8 bases and the J gene lost 2 bases, with 21 bases spanning the gap. Germline V CDR1 and CDR2: MNHNS, SASEGT. CDR3 bases: TGTGCCAGCCCGGGAGGGCAGATCCTTTTAAACTATGGCTACACCTTC. Translating gives CASPGGQILLNYGYTF.

This clonotype was found a few times. This rearrangement joins TRBV5-5 to TRBJ2-1; 9 nucleotides align to TRBD2. The germline CDR1 and CDR2 sequences are SGHKS and YYEKEE (reference sequence). Germline trimming cut 4 bases from V and 4 bases from J; bases unmatched to any gene: 12. This CDR3 contains 17 residues. This CDR3 reads CASSLAGGLALYNEQFF. CDR3 DNA: TGTGCCAGCAGCCTGGCAGGAGGACTAGCGTTATACAATGAGCAGTTCTTC.

This clonotype was observed many times. The chain couples TRBV20-1 to TRBJ2-1; no firm D call. The CDR3 consists of 14 residues. The germline gives CDR1 DFQATT, CDR2 SNEGSKA (reference sequence). V was cut by 1 base and J by 2 bases, with 9 bases left in between. The CDR3 spells CSARAYKAYNEQFF. The CDR3 DNA follows: TGCAGTGCTAGAGCCTACAAAGCCTACAATGAGCAGTTCTTC.

There are a few counts of this clonotype. The rearrangement links TRBV3-1 to TRBJ2-1, with 9 bases fitting TRBD2. There are 16 residues in the CDR3. Looked up from germline, CDR1 is LGHDT and CDR2 is YNNKEL (reference sequence). The trim removed 0 bases at V and 6 bases at J, leaving 6 bases unmatched. CDR3 protein: CASSQERPSGVNEQFF. As DNA, the CDR3 is TGTGCCAGCAGCCAAGAGAGGCCTAGCGGGGTCAATGAGCAGTTCTTC.

V gene TRBV18 combines with J gene TRBJ2-7; a possible D gene is TRBD1 (5 bases). CDR3 length equals 14 residues. Germline V lookup: CDR1 KGHSH, CDR2 LQKENI. Trimming stripped 2 bases from V and 1 base from J, with 9 bases between. The CDR3 DNA sequence: TGTGCCAGCTCACCAATTTCAGGGTCCTACGAGCAGTACTTC. Translation: CASSPISGSYEQYF.

This clonotype was found many times. This chain joins TRBV5-1 and TRBJ2-3, with 7 bases matching TRBD2. The trim removed 4 bases at V and 0 bases at J, leaving 5 bases unmatched. CDR3 length: 15 amino acids. Germline V gives CDR1 SGHRS, CDR2 YFSETQ. Written as DNA, the CDR3 is TGCGCCAGCAGCGAGGGAGGGAGTAGCACAGATACGCAGTATTTT. Translated: CASSEGGSSTDTQYF.

The V call is TRBV5-1, the J call TRBJ1-2, with D possibly being TRBD1 (6 bases). CDR3 length: 15 amino acids. Germline CDR1 and CDR2: SGHRS and YFSETQ. Between the trimmed V and J ends, which lost 0 bases and 1 base, there was a span of 10 bases. The CDR3 coding sequence is TGCGCCAGCAGCTTGGAGGGGGGCTTTAACTATGGCTACACCTTC. Its translation: CASSLEGGFNYGYTF.

The chain employs TRBV13 and TRBJ2-7; 13 nucleotides align to TRBD2. The V gene end was trimmed by 5 bases and the J gene end by 4 bases; junction bases not matched to a gene: 5. Germline V gene lookup returns CDR1 PRHDT and CDR2 FYEKMQ (reference sequence). This CDR3 is built from 15 residues. The CDR3 coding sequence is TGTGCCAGCAGCGGACGGACTAGCGGGAGTTACGAGCAGTACTTC. This codes for CASSGRTSGSYEQYF.

The chain joins TRBV11-3 to TRBJ1-1; a weak D match, TRBD1 (5 bases). CDR3 length: 13 residues. The germline V gene encodes CDR1 SGHNT and CDR2 YENEEA. The V and J ends lost 0 bases and 8 bases respectively, with 10 bases between them. In nucleotides, the CDR3 is TGTGCCAGCAGCTTAGAAAGGGGCCTGGAAGCTTTCTTT. It codes for CASSLERGLEAFF.

J is TRBJ1-2 and V is TRBV5-1; TRBD1 might be the D (5 bases). The CDR3 loop spans 14 amino acids. Germline values: CDR1 SGHRS, CDR2 YFSETQ. V was pared by 1 base and J by 8 bases, with 15 bases between. CDR3 nucleotides: TGCGCCAGCAGCTTGCGATCGGACGAGGGGGGCTACACCTTC. It codes for CASSLRSDEGGYTF.

The chain has TRBV28 and TRBJ2-7, with 7 bases matching TRBD2. The germline V gene encodes CDR1 MDHEN and CDR2 SYDVKM. The CDR3 runs 16 residues. J gave up 3 bases and V 4 bases, and 12 bases lay outside the gene matches. The CDR3 nucleotides read TGTGCCAGCAGTTCCCCATGGGGCGGGAGAAGCTACGAGCAGTACTTC. Encoded protein: CASSSPWGGRSYEQYF.

This clonotype was counted a few times. The rearrangement links TRBV27 to TRBJ2-4; tentative D call: TRBD2 (8 bases). The CDR3 is 18 residues long. Germline V gene sequence: CDR1 MNHEY, CDR2 SMNVEV (reference sequence). V lost 4 bases to trimming and J lost 0 bases, with 19 bases between them. The DNA of the CDR3 is TGTGCCAGCAGTTCCAGCGGGAGTAGGGGGCTAGCCAAAAACATTCAGTACTTC. It codes for CASSSSGSRGLAKNIQYF.

In this sample, this clonotype turned up many times. The CDR3 sequence is CASSQGLGAFGYTF. CDR3 DNA: TGTGCCAGCAGCCAAGGTCTGGGGGCGTTCGGCTACACCTTC. The chain recombines TRBV3-1 with TRBJ1-2; TRBD1 is a possible D gene (6 bases). Trimming left V 1 base short and J 8 bases short, with 14 bases between. The CDR3 runs to 14 residues. The V gene's germline CDR1 is LGHDT and CDR2 YNNKEL (reference sequence).

This sequence joins TRBV7-9 and TRBJ2-5, with 9 positions matching TRBD1. Trimming at V came to 1 base and at J to 4 bases, leaving 4 bases not matched to a gene. The CDR3 is made up of 15 amino acids. Germline loops: CDR1 SEHNR, CDR2 FQNEAQ (reference sequence). This chain's CDR3 is CASSLGDRVRETQYF. As DNA, the CDR3 is TGTGCCAGCAGCTTAGGGGACAGGGTGCGAGAGACCCAGTACTTC.

The chain combines TRBV7-6 with TRBJ2-5; 15 bases agree with TRBD2. The CDR3 spans 16 residues. The germline V gene encodes CDR1 SGHVS and CDR2 FNYEAQ. Germline trimming cut 1 base from V and 5 bases from J; bases unmatched to any gene: 2. The CDR3 coding sequence is TGTGCCAGCAGCTTAGGCGGACTAGCGGGAGGGGAGACCCAGTACTTC. This codes for CASSLGGLAGGETQYF.

In this sample, this clonotype turned up many times. V is TRBV28 and J is TRBJ2-7; the D gene could be TRBD1 or TRBD2 (6 bases each). The CDR3 sequence is 15 residues long. V lost 5 bases to trimming and J lost 3 bases, with 17 bases between them. Germline V gives CDR1 MDHEN, CDR2 SYDVKM. The CDR3 DNA reads TGTGCCAGCAGTAATACAGGGAGGTTGAACTACGAGCAGTACTTC. Translated, it gives CASSNTGRLNYEQYF.

The chain employs TRBV20-1 and TRBJ2-7; unclear D gene. Trimming pared 6 bases from V and 0 bases from J, leaving 6 bases between. Looked up from germline, CDR1 is DFQATT and CDR2 is SNEGSKA (reference sequence). There are 11 residues in the CDR3. The CDR3 protein is CSARTSYEQYF. CDR3 sequence (DNA): TGCAGTGCCCGGACCTCCTACGAGCAGTACTTC.